Listed below are T cell receptor beta chains from one sample, sequenced in a study of T cells expressing NK-cell markers. TCRdb re-called the 5' RACE reads; every CDR3 protein appears as one record, without DNA. The sample totals 350,000 to 450,000 distinct CDR3 sequences. Sequenced input: blood T cells: a sorted CD56 or NKG2C T cell subset, CD4+ or CD8+ T cells, or bulk PBMC T cells (not recorded which). Receptors were obtained from a man aged 18 to 69 in good health. CDR3s include the opening cysteine and the closing phenylalanine or tryptophan. Each record gives: J gene, V gene, CDR3 protein.

>TRBJ1-5|TRBV27
CASSLYSGDNQPQHF
>TRBJ2-1|TRBV6-1
CASSESGWSSYNEQFF
>TRBJ2-4|TRBV28
CASSLSQGQGAKNIQYF
>TRBJ1-2|TRBV20-1
CSARDPFQRQAYGYTF
>TRBJ1-1|TRBV6-1
CASSELVLGNTEAFF
>TRBJ2-7|TRBV4-1
CASSQFYLPGRPYEQYF
>TRBJ2-7|TRBV3-1
CASSQVVGGPYEQYF
>TRBJ2-5|TRBV27
CASSSPGTGDRETQYF
>TRBJ2-2|TRBV28
CASSTTAGARNTGELFF
>TRBJ2-7|TRBV18
CASSLSGVPYEQYF
>TRBJ2-2|TRBV20-1
CSARGSGTGELFF
>TRBJ1-6|TRBV7-2
CASSLGVGIGNSPLHF
>TRBJ1-2|TRBV20-1
CTPRGDYGYTF
>TRBJ2-5|TRBV19
CASSKSTGEGTQYF
>TRBJ2-2|TRBV5-5
CASSQRDTQMGELFF
>TRBJ2-1|TRBV7-9
CASSSPARQWGNEQFF
>TRBJ2-2|TRBV19
CASSTGKVSNTGELFF
>TRBJ1-6|TRBV5-1
CASTLGTEYNSPLHF
>TRBJ2-2|TRBV25-1
CASSFLTGAGELFF
>TRBJ2-1|TRBV28
CASSSPLAGGLRSYNEQFF
>TRBJ2-1|TRBV2
CASSGLAGEPRNEQFF
>TRBJ1-5|TRBV11-2
CASSFRGQRNQPQHF
>TRBJ2-4|TRBV6-2/TRBV6-3
CASRTTSGEAKNIQYF
>TRBJ1-6|TRBV28
CASSSLGQGSSPLHF
>TRBJ2-2|TRBV18
CASSPPSRATGELFF
>TRBJ2-2|TRBV20-1
CSATPPTNTGELFF
>TRBJ2-1|TRBV12-5
CASGSQGQGWDEQFF
>TRBJ2-2|TRBV3-1
CASSQWDGTGELFF
>TRBJ2-5|TRBV12-3/TRBV12-4
CASSLAAPSGGGRTQYF
>TRBJ1-4|TRBV7-8
CASSQRQINEKLFF
>TRBJ2-1|TRBV5-5
CASSAPGGKSYNEQFF
>TRBJ2-5|TRBV3-1
CASSRRGPKGETQYF
>TRBJ2-3|TRBV5-1
CASSFDAQGRSDTQYF
>TRBJ1-4|TRBV20-1
CSASRTGFNEKLFF
>TRBJ1-4|TRBV2
CASSEAPGVREKLFF
>TRBJ2-7|TRBV20-1
CSAPTGYSYEQYF
>TRBJ1-4|TRBV20-1
CSASEVGQPFKLFF
>TRBJ1-3|TRBV2
CASSAPGGTGAGNTIYF
>TRBJ2-1|TRBV6-1
CASSQKGPELGEQFF
>TRBJ2-1|TRBV2
CASKVRGIDNEQFF
>TRBJ1-5|TRBV7-9
CASSFTGTGFQPQHF
>TRBJ2-7|TRBV11-2
CASSLEQGALYEQYF
>TRBJ2-7|TRBV2
CASSRQMHNGYEQYF
>TRBJ2-7|TRBV10-3
CAISERLTSDYEQYF
>TRBJ2-5|TRBV12-3/TRBV12-4
CASSSGLEETQYF
>TRBJ2-7|TRBV3-1
CASSQRLWGAEQYF
>TRBJ1-5|TRBV12-3/TRBV12-4
CASSFGGSQHF
>TRBJ1-1|TRBV5-8
CASSSYRGLMNTEAFF
>TRBJ2-5|TRBV28
CASTLKSSAGVKTQYF
>TRBJ2-5|TRBV18
CASLQRSEETQYF
>TRBJ2-7|TRBV30
CAGARGDEQYF
>TRBJ1-2|TRBV5-1
CASSPSRDLANYGYTF